This record looks at one TCR beta chain sequence and its context. What it binds is not known. Sample-barcoded 5' priming and a J-beta primer mix drove a second PCR of about 6 to 12 cycles. MiXCR, run by TCRdb on the 5' RACE reads, gives a single entry per CDR3 protein. The data contain roughly 1.9 million distinct CDR3 sequences, approximately 40% of them singletons. With 4 bases clipped from V and 2 bases from J, the junction kept 6 bases outside the gene matches. This CDR3 contains 16 residues. From germline, CDR1 is SNHLY and CDR2 FYNNEI. The entry originates in a study of blood T cells in healthy people across ages. Study-level points and caveats: Long-lived and aged donors differed, with more naive CD4+ cells and higher diversity in the long-lived.

The chain carries TRBV2 and TRBJ2-1, with TRBD2 identical over 9 bases. This receptor was identified in a human donor in good health. The sample consisted of blood. This CDR3 is CASSVAAGGAYNEQFF. The DNA for the CDR3 is TGTGCCAGCAGTGTGGCAGCGGGGGGCGCCTACAATGAGCAGTTCTTC.